The 10 T cell receptor beta chains listed next were all sequenced from one sample in a study of cytomegalovirus exposure and HLA in healthy donors. The PCR employed 60 Vbeta primers together with 13 Jbeta primers. This table comes from immunoSEQ multiplex PCR, and its TCRdb copy is limited to in-frame clones, with some not included. The repertoire holds roughly 100,000 clones, with 83% as singletons. Input material: PBMCs. These receptors all stem from a man aged 18 to 30 in good health and CMV-seronegative.

Here the CDR3 reads CASRRLAGTYEQYF. The CDR3 DNA reads TGTGCCAGCAGAAGACTAGCGGGCACCTACGAGCAGTACTTC. The V and J genes are TRBV6-4 and TRBJ2-7; 10 bases map to TRBD2. Germline V gene sequence: CDR1 MRHNA, CDR2 SNTAGT. J lost 2 bases, V lost 6 bases, and 4 bases had no gene match. The CDR3 spans 14 residues.

The chain couples TRBV5-1 to TRBJ2-2, with D hard to call. Looked up from germline, CDR1 is SGHRS and CDR2 is YFSETQ. The CDR3 spans 13 residues. Trimming pared 2 bases from V and 4 bases from J, leaving 6 bases between. The CDR3 region has the DNA TGCGCCAGCAGCTTAGAGGTCACCGGGGAGCTGTTTTTT. Amino acids: CASSLEVTGELFF.

Only one count was recorded for this clone. The chain has TRBV28 and TRBJ2-7, with D possibly TRBD2 on 6 matching bases. V lost 2 bases to trimming and J lost 0 bases, with 11 bases between them. The CDR3 extends over 15 amino acids. The germline gives CDR1 MDHEN, CDR2 SYDVKM. The CDR3 nucleotides are TGTGCCAGCAGTTTACGGGCGGGGAGCTCCTACGAGCAGTACTTC. Its protein product is CASSLRAGSSYEQYF.

V usage is TRBV7-9 and J usage is TRBJ2-1, with 10 nucleotides matching TRBD1. V lost 1 base to trimming and J lost 8 bases; unmatched junction nucleotides: 2. The CDR3 has 14 residues. CDR1 and CDR2 (germline): SEHNR, FQNEAQ (reference sequence). The CDR3 bases are TGTGCCAGCAGCTTAGTCGGGACAGGGGATGAGCAGTTCTTC. Translated, it gives CASSLVGTGDEQFF. Using reference TRBV7-9 and TRBJ2-1 for the parts outside the CDR3, the full variable domain is DTGVSQNPRHKITKRGQNVTFRCDPISEHNRLYWYRQTLGQGPEFLTYFQNEAQLEKSRLLSDRFSAERPKGSFSTLEIQRTEQGDSAMYLCASSLVGTGDEQFFGPGTRLTVL.

V usage is TRBV27 and J usage is TRBJ1-1, with TRBD1 matching 9 bases. The CDR3 is 15 amino acids. Per germline, CDR1 MNHEY and CDR2 SMNVEV (reference sequence). The trim removed 5 bases at V and 0 bases at J, leaving 4 bases unmatched. DNA for the CDR3: TGTGCCAGCAGTCCGCGGACAGGGGTGAACACTGAAGCTTTCTTT. This translates into CASSPRTGVNTEAFF.

V gene TRBV6-6 combines with J gene TRBJ2-2; 11 positions match TRBD2. Trimming removed 7 bases from V and 4 bases from J; junction bases left unmatched: 5. Germline lookup yields CDR1 MNHNY and CDR2 SVGAGI (reference sequence). This CDR3 comprises 15 residues. In nucleotides, the CDR3 is TGTGCCAGCACCTTAGCGGGAGGGGTCACCGGGGAGCTGTTTTTT. Its translation: CASTLAGGVTGELFF.

The chain joins TRBV19 to TRBJ2-7, with D perhaps TRBD2 (6 bases). V lost 1 base and J lost 2, with 9 bases in between. CDR1 LNHDA and CDR2 SQIVND come from the germline V gene (reference sequence). The CDR3 length is 14 residues. CDR3 bases: TGTGCCAGTAGTATAGCGGGAGAGACCTACGAGCAGTACTTC. This translates into CASSIAGETYEQYF.

The V and J genes are TRBV9 and TRBJ2-7; 11 positions match TRBD1. Per the germline V gene, CDR1 is SGDLS and CDR2 is YYNGEE. The length of the CDR3 is 14 residues. J gave up 4 bases and V 3 bases, and 3 bases lay outside the gene matches. CDR3 in amino acids: CASSAGTGGYEQYF. In DNA form, the CDR3 reads TGTGCCAGCAGCGCCGGGACAGGGGGATACGAGCAGTACTTC.

The J gene is TRBJ1-2, the V gene TRBV28, with TRBD1 matching 7 bases. V trimming: 6 bases; J trimming: 8 bases; junction bases outside the gene matches: 15. CDR1 MDHEN and CDR2 SYDVKM come from the germline V gene. The CDR3 runs to 15 residues. CDR3 in amino acids: CASSPGQAGYGGYTF. The CDR3 DNA follows: TGTGCCAGCAGCCCAGGACAGGCCGGATACGGAGGCTACACCTTC.

This clone turned up a few times. This chain uses TRBV9 with TRBJ1-2; D is unresolved. Trimming cost V 3 bases and J 10 bases, with 7 bases left between them. The CDR3 runs to 10 residues. Germline CDR1 reads SGDLS; CDR2 reads YYNGEE. The CDR3 protein is CASSAGNYTF. The CDR3 region has the DNA TGTGCCAGCAGCGCGGGGAACTACACCTTC.